The clone carrying this TCR beta chain turned up a few times. As yet, its antigen is unknown. Sorting based on CD45RO/CCR7/CD25/CD127/CD95/CD27 separated CD4+ naive, central memory, regulatory and stem cell-like memory cells. All of the isolated RNA was reverse transcribed, so expressed TCRB transcripts were sequenced. Naive, central memory and regulatory T cell samples averaged around 4 million immunoSEQ reads each. Sequencing used immunoSEQ multiplex PCR; TCRdb keeps in-frame clones, though not all of them. The sample carries around 250,000 clones, roughly an eighth recorded once. The data originate from a study of beta chain features in type 1 diabetes. Germline V lookup: CDR1 SGHTA, CDR2 FQGTGA. CDR3 length equals 13 residues. Trimming cost V 1 base and J 7 bases, with 7 bases left between them. General study findings and limits: People with Type 1 diabetes carried modestly yet significantly shorter TCRB CDR3s in all four CD4+ subsets. Whether TCRB rearrangement is influenced by HLA type was left unresolved in this analysis.

The specimen sequenced was naive CD4+ T cells from blood. The chain has TRBV7-3 and TRBJ2-2; unclear D gene. The sequence derives from a young man with type 1 diabetes. As DNA, the CDR3 is TGTGCCAGCAGCTTAAATTACGGCGGGGAGCTGTTTTTT. It yields the protein CASSLNYGGELFF.